These 7 T cell receptor beta chains came from one sample sequenced in a study of spatial heterogeneity in lung cancer. TCRdb itself ran the 5' RACE reads through MiXCR, one entry per CDR3 protein. In the table there are about 13,000 distinct CDR3 sequences, less than 6.5% of which are singletons. Study-wide points: Counts of expanded alpha and beta TCRs within tumors tracked the tumor nonsynonymous mutation count.

Specified time point: sample taken at primary tumor resection. These receptors are not linked to any known antigen. The input for sequencing was lung tumor tissue, taken at surgery. These receptors originate from a female donor with early-stage non-small cell lung cancer.

The rearrangement uses TRBV20-1 and TRBJ2-7; D is tentatively TRBD1 or TRBD2 (6 bases each). The CDR3 runs to 13 residues. The V and J ends lost 7 bases and 6 bases respectively, with 19 bases between them. Germline lookup yields CDR1 DFQATT and CDR2 SNEGSKA (reference sequence). For the CDR3, the DNA is TGCAGTGTTTGGGGGGCAGAACCAATCGAGCAGTACTTC. Translating it yields CSVWGAEPIEQYF.

The DNA for the CDR3 is TGCAGTGCTAGAGGAGGGGAGACCCAGTACTTC. This gives the protein CSARGGETQYF. V gene TRBV20-1 combines with J gene TRBJ2-5, with TRBD2 as a possible D gene (5 bases). Germline loops: CDR1 DFQATT, CDR2 SNEGSKA (reference sequence). The CDR3 is 11 residues long. V was pared by 1 base and J by 5 bases, with 5 bases between.

This clonotype was counted many times. The V and J genes are TRBV20-1 and TRBJ1-4; 8 nucleotides agree with TRBD1. CDR1 and CDR2 (germline): DFQATT, SNEGSKA (reference sequence). The CDR3 sequence is 12 residues long. J lost 13 bases, V lost 1 base, and 5 bases had no gene match. CDR3 amino acids: CSARGDRQRLFF. The CDR3 DNA sequence: TGCAGTGCTAGAGGGGACAGGCAGAGACTGTTTTTT.

This clonotype has a count of ten or more. The V call is TRBV7-8, the J call TRBJ1-1, with unresolved D. V was shortened by 2 bases and J by 6 bases, with 13 bases between the two germline ends. The germline CDR1 and CDR2 sequences are SGHVS and FQNEAQ. The CDR3 is made up of 14 amino acids. DNA of the CDR3: TGTGCCAGCAGCTTACGAGCGGGTCGCGCTGAAGCTTTCTTT. Translated, it gives CASSLRAGRAEAFF.

This clonotype occurred many times. The rearrangement links TRBV12-3 or TRBV12-4 to TRBJ2-1; D is unresolved. V lost 2 bases, J lost 6 bases, and 5 bases lay in between. The length of the CDR3 is 12 residues. The CDR3 nucleotides read TGTGCCAGCAGTTTATCTTTCAATGAGCAGTTCTTC. Translation: CASSLSFNEQFF.

The chain is built from TRBV6-2 or TRBV6-3 and TRBJ1-1; the D is unclear. Looked up from germline, CDR1 is MNHEY and CDR2 is SVGEGT. Trimming shortened V by 5 bases and J by 0 bases, and 1 base separated the two germline ends. CDR3 size: 11 residues. The CDR3 DNA sequence: TGTGCCAGCAGTATGAACACTGAAGCTTTCTTT. It encodes CASSMNTEAFF.

This clonotype is labeled medium-sized. The chain links TRBV19 to TRBJ2-2, with a possible D match to TRBD1 (5 bases). Germline V gene lookup returns CDR1 LNHDA and CDR2 SQIVND (reference sequence). The CDR3 runs to 16 residues. Trimming took 6 bases from V and 2 from J, leaving 16 bases between them. The CDR3 bases are TGTGCCAGTAGACTATTCTCCAGGGTAAACACCGGGGAGCTGTTTTTT. This encodes CASRLFSRVNTGELFF.